This TCR beta chain was documented in a study of blood T cell repertoires in COVID-19. About the study: The analysed material was cDNA or gDNA that came from T cells, B-cell-depleted T cells, or PBMCs.

The CDR3 runs to 16 residues. CDR1 and CDR2 from the germline V gene are SGHRS and YFSETQ. Trimming removed 0 bases from V and 4 bases from J, with 11 bases in between. Profiled with immunoSEQ multiplex PCR; TCRdb holds only in-frame clones, not every one. Of about 50,000 clones in the sample, 75% to 90% were seen once. The origin of this receptor is a man aged 55 to 70 with acute or convalescent COVID-19. Sample: peripheral blood. This chain uses TRBV5-1 with TRBJ1-6; D is undetermined. CDR3 loop: CASSLAGGGYNSPLHF. For the CDR3, the DNA is TGCGCCAGCAGCTTGGCCGGAGGAGGTTATAATTCACCCCTCCACTTT.